The source of this T cell receptor beta chain is a study of shared clonotypes between healthy human individuals (dated by TCRdb to the early 2020s). General notes on the study: The cohort comprised two women and a few men aged 18 to 49 years. For each donor, CD4 naive and CD4 memory were each given three plates, CD8 naive was given two plates, and CD8 memory was given one plate. To estimate repertoire size and how much clonotypes are shared between individuals, the study performed deep sequencing of blood TCR repertoires from five healthy adults. Different laboratories and diverse techniques were used to prepare libraries and sequence TCR repertoires, to increase sequencing depth and limit assay-specific biases. Between about 0.85 and 9.5 billion PBMCs per donor were obtained by leukapheresis. Results and caveats for the whole study, not just this receptor: Larger estimated clonotype richness was generally found for naive subsets than for memory subsets. The small number of donors limited the genetic and exposure-history diversity represented. Sampling was restricted to blood, and TCR repertoires in tissues likely differ from the TCR repertoires found in blood. Compared with non-shared clonotypes, the clonotypes found in all four sorted-subset donors had higher generation probabilities. Based on pairwise subsampling, the degree of clonotype sharing among donors was expected to be affected by sequencing depth. When a handful of donors were compared, the shared fraction of clonotypes was about 5.4% for naive CD4, around 3.5% for naive CD8, 2% to 2.5% for memory CD4, and 0.4% for memory CD8. Rarefaction of sorted-subset datasets indicated incomplete sequencing despite the large sequencing depth.

About this clone: The antigen this receptor binds is unknown. No base quality information exists; no much larger clone differs at one position.

CD8 naive samples were CD45RO-negative cells positively selected for CCR7, giving a CD45RA+CCR7+ population that excluded TemRA cells. The donors were healthy, HIV-negative adults with no recently reported acute infections or vaccinations. Every donor was a Caucasian adult residing in Nashville, Tennessee, USA. Blood was obtained by leukapheresis, after which PBMCs were separated by Ficoll-Histopaque density gradient centrifugation and cryopreserved in liquid nitrogen vapor phase. Analytical flow cytometry was used to check the purity and quantity of every magnetically sorted T cell population. From each sorted fraction, genomic DNA was isolated and quantified by UV absorbance on a Nanodrop 2000c. Using the deep immunoSEQ assay, TCR CDR3 regions were amplified from genomic DNA by multiplex PCR. Extracted genomic DNA from each cell subset was distributed evenly across all wells of several immunoSEQ 96-well plates, and each plate was treated as a replicate. For sorted subsets, around 0.2 ug of genomic DNA, equivalent to around 29,000 T cell genomes, went into each replicate PCR. Purified libraries were measured with a Qubit 3.0 fluorometer, size-checked on a Bioanalyzer 2100, and measured again with the KAPA Library Quantification kit. A separate single-read 150-cycle Illumina NextSeq 550 flow cell was used to sequence each immunoSEQ 96-well plate. Under the source paper's analysis protocol: The immunoSEQ output contained only junctional sequences without quality scores, so filtering could not match that applied to full-length reads. To assign V/J genes and CDR3, sequences were annotated using PyIR, a Python wrapper for IgBLAST v1.9, with IMGT germline references. Reads were removed for weak V/J assignments (E-value above 1e-6), missing CDR3, stop codons, out-of-frame junctions, or ambiguous translated residues. A V3J clonotype was defined by an identical inferred V gene, J gene, and CDR3 amino acid sequence. To compute the percentage overlap between repertoires, the number of shared unique clonotypes was divided by the size of the smaller repertoire. Repertoire richness was assessed with RTK rarefaction, the Chao1 estimator, and Recon v2.1 estimates of unobserved clonotypes. OLGA was used to compute generation probabilities for all TCRbeta clonotypes that the gDNA method yielded from several donors. TCRdb limited this immuneACCESS table to in-frame rearrangements with V and J called. A share of clones is missing; checked studies link under half to unresolved V genes, and the rest is unexplained. V and J calls and clone size come straight from that table; D and trimming were deduced from the DNA. The sample contains around 550,000 clones, around 95% of them found a single time. Over 0.09% of the sample is taken by the ten largest.

The specimen sequenced was naive CD8+ T cells sorted from blood. In the paper's terms, the cell subset or site label means: CD45RA+CCR7+. This TCR derives from a woman in her 30s in good health.

The nucleotide sequence is TGTGCCAGCAGCTTGGGACAGCCTAACTATGGCTACACCTTC. The translation is CASSLGQPNYGYTF. The receptor chain draws on TRBV5-6 and TRBJ1-2; TRBD1 is a weak D gene call, 5 bases matching. V lost 0 bases and J lost 0 bases; the stretch between them is 6 bases long. From cysteine to phenylalanine, the CDR3 is 14 amino acids long. Here the CDR3 DNA is all that survives: 42 bases in frame from base 1. The germline V gene sets CDR1 to SGHDT and CDR2 to YYEEEE.